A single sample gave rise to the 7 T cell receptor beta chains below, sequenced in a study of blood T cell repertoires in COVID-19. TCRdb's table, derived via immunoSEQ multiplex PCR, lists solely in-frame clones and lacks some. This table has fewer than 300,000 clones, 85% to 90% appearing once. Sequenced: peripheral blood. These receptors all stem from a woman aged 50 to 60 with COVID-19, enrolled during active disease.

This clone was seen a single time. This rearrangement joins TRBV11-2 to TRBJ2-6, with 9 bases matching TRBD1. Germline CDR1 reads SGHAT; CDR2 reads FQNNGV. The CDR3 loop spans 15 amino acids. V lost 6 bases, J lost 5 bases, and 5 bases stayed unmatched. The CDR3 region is CASSPQGARANVLTF. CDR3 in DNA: TGTGCCAGCAGTCCACAGGGGGCCAGGGCCAACGTCCTGACTTTC.

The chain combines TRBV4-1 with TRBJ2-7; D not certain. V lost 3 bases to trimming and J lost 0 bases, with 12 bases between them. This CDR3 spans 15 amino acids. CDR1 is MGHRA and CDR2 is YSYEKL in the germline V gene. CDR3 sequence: CASSQRSLNSYEQYF. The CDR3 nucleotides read TGCGCCAGCAGCCAGAGGTCCCTTAACTCCTACGAGCAGTACTTC.

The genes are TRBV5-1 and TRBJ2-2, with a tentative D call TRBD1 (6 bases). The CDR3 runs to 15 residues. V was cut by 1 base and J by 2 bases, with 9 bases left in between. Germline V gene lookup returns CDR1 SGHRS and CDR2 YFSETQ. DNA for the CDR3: TGCGCCAGCAGCTTGTCGACAGGTAACACCGGGGAGCTGTTTTTT. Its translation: CASSLSTGNTGELFF.

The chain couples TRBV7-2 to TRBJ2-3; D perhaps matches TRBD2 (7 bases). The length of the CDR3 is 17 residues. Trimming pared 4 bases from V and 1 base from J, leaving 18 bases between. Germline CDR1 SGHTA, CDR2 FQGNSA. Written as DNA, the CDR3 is TGTGCCAGCAGCTCCCAGCCGGGGGCGGGAGGCACAGATACGCAGTATTTT. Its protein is CASSSQPGAGGTDTQYF.

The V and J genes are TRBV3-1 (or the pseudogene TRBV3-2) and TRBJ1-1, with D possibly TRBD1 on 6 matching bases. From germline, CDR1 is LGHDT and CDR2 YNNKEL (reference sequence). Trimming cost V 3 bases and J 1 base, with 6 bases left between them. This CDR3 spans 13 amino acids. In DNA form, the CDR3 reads TGTGCCAGCAGCCAGACAGGGAACACTGAAGCTTTCTTT. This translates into CASSQTGNTEAFF.

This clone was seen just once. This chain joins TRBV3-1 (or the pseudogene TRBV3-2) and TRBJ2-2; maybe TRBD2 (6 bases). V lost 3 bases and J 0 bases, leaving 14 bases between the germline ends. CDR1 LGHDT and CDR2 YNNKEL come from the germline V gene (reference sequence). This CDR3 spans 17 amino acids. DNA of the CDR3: TGTGCCAGCAGCCAGGCAATAGCGGTAACGAACACCGGGGAGCTGTTTTTT. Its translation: CASSQAIAVTNTGELFF.

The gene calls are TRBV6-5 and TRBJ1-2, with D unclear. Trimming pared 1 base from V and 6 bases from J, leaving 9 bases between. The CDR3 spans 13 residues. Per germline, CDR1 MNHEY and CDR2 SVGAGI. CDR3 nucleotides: TGTGCCAGCAGTTACTTAGGCCGGGATGGCTACACCTTC. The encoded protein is CASSYLGRDGYTF.